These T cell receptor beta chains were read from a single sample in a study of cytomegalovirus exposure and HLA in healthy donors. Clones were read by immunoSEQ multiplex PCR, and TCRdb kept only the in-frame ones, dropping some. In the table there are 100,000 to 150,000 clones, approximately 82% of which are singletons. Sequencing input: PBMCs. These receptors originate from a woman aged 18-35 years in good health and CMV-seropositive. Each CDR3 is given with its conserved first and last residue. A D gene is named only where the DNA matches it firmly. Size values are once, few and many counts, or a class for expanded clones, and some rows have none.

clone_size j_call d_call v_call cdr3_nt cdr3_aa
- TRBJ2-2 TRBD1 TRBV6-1 TGTGCCAGCAGTGAACAGGGGGTGACCGGGGAGCTGTTTTTT CASSEQGVTGELFF
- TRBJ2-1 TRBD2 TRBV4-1 TGCGCCAGCAGCCGGACCGGGACTAGAATGGGTGAGCAGTTCTTC CASSRTGTRMGEQFF
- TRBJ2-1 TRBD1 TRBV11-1 TGTGCCAGCAGCTTAGCGAAGCCAGGGGGTGAGCAGTTCTTC CASSLAKPGGEQFF
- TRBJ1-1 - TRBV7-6 TGTGCCAGCAGCTTAGCGCAGGGCGACACTGAAGCTTTCTTT CASSLAQGDTEAFF
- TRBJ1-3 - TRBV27 TGTGCCAGCAGTGCTACGACACCCTCGGCTGGAAACACCATATATTTT CASSATTPSAGNTIYF
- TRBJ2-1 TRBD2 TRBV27 TGTGCCAGCAGTACCGGGACTAGCGGGTGGGATGAGCAGTTCTTC CASSTGTSGWDEQFF
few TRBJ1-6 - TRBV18 TGTGCCAGCTCCCCCCAGCAGGGCACCTATAATTCACCCCTCCACTTT CASSPQQGTYNSPLHF
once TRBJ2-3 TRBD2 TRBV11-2 TGTGCCAGCAGCTTAGTTGTAGCGGGGGCTTCGCCGCATACGCAGTATTTT CASSLVVAGASPHTQYF
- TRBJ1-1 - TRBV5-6 TGTGCCAGCAGCTCGGGACAATCGAACACTGAAGCTTTCTTT CASSSGQSNTEAFF
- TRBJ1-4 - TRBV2 TGTGCCAGCAATTTAGGGGCGGCTGAAAAACTGTTTTTT CASNLGAAEKLFF
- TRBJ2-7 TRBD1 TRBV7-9 TGTTCCAGCAGCTTAGCGCCGGGACAGCCTTACTTC CSSSLAPGQPYF
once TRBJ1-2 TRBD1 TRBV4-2 TGTGCCAGCAGCCAAGCTACAGGGGGGTATGGCTACACCTTC CASSQATGGYGYTF
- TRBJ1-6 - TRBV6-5 TGTGCCAGCACAGGGCCCAATTCACCCCTCCACTTT CASTGPNSPLHF
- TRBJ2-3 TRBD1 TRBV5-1 TGCGCCAGCAGGGGGACAGGGGCCCCCGATACGCAGTATTTT CASRGTGAPDTQYF
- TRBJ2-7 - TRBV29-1 TGCAGCGTTGGATGGACAGCTTACGAGCAGTACTTC CSVGWTAYEQYF
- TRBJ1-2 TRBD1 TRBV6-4 TGTGCCAGCAGTGACTCGCTCGGGGACAGGGATGGCTACACCTTC CASSDSLGDRDGYTF
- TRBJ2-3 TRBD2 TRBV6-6 TGTGCCAGCAGTTCAGCGGGGTATACGCAGTATTTT CASSSAGYTQYF
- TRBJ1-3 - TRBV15 TGTGCCACCAGCAGAGATCGGGGCTCTGGAAACACCATATATTTT CATSRDRGSGNTIYF
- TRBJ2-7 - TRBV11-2 TGTGCCAGCAGCTTAGGGGGAGGAGGGGCCTACGAGCAGTACTTC CASSLGGGGAYEQYF
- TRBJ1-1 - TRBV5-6 TGTGCCAGCAGCGGGAGACAAGCAATGAACACTGAAGCTTTCTTT CASSGRQAMNTEAFF
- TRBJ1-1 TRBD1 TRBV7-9 TGTGCCAGCAGCAAGGACAGGGGCTACACTGAAGCTTTCTTT CASSKDRGYTEAFF
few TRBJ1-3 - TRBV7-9 TGTGCCAGCAGCTTTCCACTTGACAGCTCTGGAAACACCATATATTTT CASSFPLDSSGNTIYF
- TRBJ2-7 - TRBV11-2 TGTGCCAGCACTGGGGGCCGCTACGAGCAGTACTTC CASTGGRYEQYF
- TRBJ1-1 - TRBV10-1 TGCGCCAGACCGACGGAGGAGGGGGGGGAAGAAACTGAAGCTTTCTTT CARPTEEGGEETEAFF
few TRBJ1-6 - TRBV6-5 TGTGCCAGCAGTCTCCGGGACAATCATTCACCCCTCCACTTT CASSLRDNHSPLHF
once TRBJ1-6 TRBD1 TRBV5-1 TGCGCCAGCAGCCCTCAAGGGACAGGGTCCTATAATTCACCCCTCCACTTT CASSPQGTGSYNSPLHF
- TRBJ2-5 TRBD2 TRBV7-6 TGTGCCAGCAGCTCCAGCCCCACTGGGCGGGGGTGGGAGACCCAGTACTTC CASSSSPTGRGWETQYF
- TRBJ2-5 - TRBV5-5 TGTGCCAGCAGCTCGGCGACAGGATGGGAGACCCAGTACTTC CASSSATGWETQYF
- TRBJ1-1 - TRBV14 TGTGCCAGCAGCCAAGATGCGAAGTGGTACACTGAAGCTTTCTTT CASSQDAKWYTEAFF
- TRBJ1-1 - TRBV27 TGTGCCAGCAGTATCCAACAGGGGAACACTGAAGCTTTCTTT CASSIQQGNTEAFF
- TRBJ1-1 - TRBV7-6 TGTGCCAGCAGCTTAGAGTTGGGCTTTGAAGCTTTCTTT CASSLELGFEAFF
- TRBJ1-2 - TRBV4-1 TGCGCCAGCAGCCAAGGGATTCAGGGAAAATTACTCTATGGCTACACCTTC CASSQGIQGKLLYGYTF
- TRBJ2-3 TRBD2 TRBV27 TGTGCCAGCAGTTTAGAAGCGGGGGGGAGCACAGATACGCAGTATTTT CASSLEAGGSTDTQYF
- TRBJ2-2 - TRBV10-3 TGTGCCATCAGTGACCGGGGGGCGGACACCGGGGAGCTGTTTTTT CAISDRGADTGELFF
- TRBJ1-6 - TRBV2 TGTGCCAGCAGTGAAGGGGGGGAGACCAATTCACCCCTCCACTTT CASSEGGETNSPLHF
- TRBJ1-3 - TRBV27 TGTGCCAGCAGCTCCCCTGGAAACACCATATATTTT CASSSPGNTIYF
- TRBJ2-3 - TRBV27 TGTGCCAGCAGTCGGGGGGCGACAGATACGCAGTATTTT CASSRGATDTQYF
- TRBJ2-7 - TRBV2 TGTGCCAGCAGGACCCTACAGAGCTCCTACGAGCAGTACTTC CASRTLQSSYEQYF
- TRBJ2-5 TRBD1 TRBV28 TGTGCCAGCAGTTCGCCTGGACAGGGTCAAGAGACCCAGTACTTC CASSSPGQGQETQYF
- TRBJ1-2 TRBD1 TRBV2 TGTGCCAGCGGGACAGAACCCCTAAACTATGGCTACACCTTC CASGTEPLNYGYTF